The present T cell receptor beta chain was sequenced within a study of T cell responses to AZD1222 COVID-19 vaccine. A word on this clone: Its target is unknown.

TCRdb's table, derived via immunoSEQ multiplex PCR, lists solely in-frame clones and lacks some. The table includes 95,000 to 150,000 clones, approximately 85% detected once. Study results and caveats: Clonal diversity was possibly underestimated, and the donors were mostly white British, with more females. Spike as a whole was targeted by vaccine-associated CD4 TCRs, dominant at 160-218 and 743-854. Repertoires were obtained only post-peak T cell response. Seropositive at baseline were only a handful of AZD1222 recipients.

V lost 5 bases, J lost 5 bases, and 4 bases stayed unmatched. The CDR3 loop spans 14 amino acids. Germline CDR1 is SNHLY and CDR2 is FYNNEI. The chain is built from TRBV2 and TRBJ1-5; TRBD1 matches 9 bases. This sequence was found in an adult in good health. The input for sequencing was peripheral blood, taken on day 0 of AZD1222 vaccination. CDR3 protein: CASSHDRGDQPQHF. The DNA of the CDR3 is TGTGCCAGCAGTCACGACAGGGGGGATCAGCCCCAGCATTTT.